These T cell receptor beta chains were read from a single sample in a study of T cell responses to AZD1222 COVID-19 vaccine. Assay: immunoSEQ multiplex PCR; the TCRdb copy retains only in-frame clones and omits some. The sample records roughly 130,000 clones, just over 85% being singletons. The sample was peripheral blood, taken on day 0 of AZD1222 vaccination. The source is an adult in good health. CDR3s leave out the opening cysteine and the closing phenylalanine or tryptophan. The D gene is left open where the match is weak.

J gene	D gene	V gene	CDR3 protein
TRBJ1-2	-	TRBV24-1	ATSDEGQNTYGYT
TRBJ2-1	-	TRBV18	ASSNLDEQF
TRBJ1-4	TRBD1	TRBV6-7	ASSYYPARGLGEKLF
TRBJ2-2	-	TRBV7-2	ASSLVLITGELF
TRBJ2-1	TRBD2	TRBV7-2	ASSGGTSSYNEQF
TRBJ2-7	TRBD1	TRBV30	AWSYARTGGLTTSYEQY
TRBJ2-7	-	TRBV2	ASPYEQY
TRBJ1-3	-	TRBV9	ASSVRWGFGNTIY
TRBJ2-7	TRBD2	TRBV2	ASSPRAGLPYEQY
TRBJ1-4	-	TRBV5-1	ASSLAVSTNEKLF
TRBJ2-3	TRBD2	TRBV29-1	SVEWREPSTDTQY